Below are 14 T cell receptor beta chains sequenced from a single sample in a study of post-analysis software for immune sequencing data. Study outcomes and limitations: Five or six TRBV segments appeared more often in patients than in controls, and TRBV5-6, TRBV5-1 and TRBV20-1 were among these.

Their antigens remain unidentified. Unique molecular identifiers had been added to the TCR beta cDNA libraries. Each CDR3 protein is one row after TCRdb ran MiXCR on the PCR reads. Among some 370,000 distinct CDR3 sequences listed, about a third were seen once. Specimen: blood. The receptors come from a girl between 10 and 17 years old with multiple sclerosis.

This clonotype was counted between two and nine times. The rearrangement links TRBV10-3 to TRBJ2-7; TRBD1 matches at 9 bases. V shed 4 bases, J shed 2 bases, and the junction held 9 bases outside the gene matches. CDR1 and CDR2 from the germline V gene are ENHRY and SYGVKD. The CDR3 is 16 residues long. The chain's CDR3 is CAISGGWDRDPYEQYF. In nucleotides, the CDR3 is TGTGCCATCAGTGGGGGGTGGGACAGGGACCCCTACGAGCAGTACTTC.

The table lists this clonotype with a few counts. The chain is built from TRBV7-2 and TRBJ2-7, with D hard to call. The V end was cut by 6 bases, the J end by 0 bases, with 15 bases between. Germline V CDR1 and CDR2: SGHTA, FQGNSA. The CDR3 length is 15 residues. The CDR3 DNA reads as TGTGCCAGCAGACCGCCGTACGGGTTCTCCTACGAGCAGTACTTC. Its translation: CASRPPYGFSYEQYF. The complete variable domain, with remaining parts taken from reference TRBV7-2 and TRBJ2-7, reads GAGVSQSPSNKVTEKGKDVELRCDPISGHTALYWYRQSLGQGLEFLIYFQGNSAPDKSGLPSDRFSAERTGGSVSTLTIQRTQQEDSAVYLCASRPPYGFSYEQYFGPGTRLTVT.

The V gene is TRBV19, the J gene TRBJ1-1; D not resolved. V was pared by 3 bases and J by 1 base, with 6 bases between. Germline CDR1 and CDR2: LNHDA and SQIVND (reference sequence). The CDR3 loop spans 13 amino acids. This chain's CDR3 is CASSIRENTEAFF. The CDR3 DNA reads as TGTGCCAGTAGTATCCGAGAGAACACTGAAGCTTTCTTT.

J is TRBJ1-1 and V is TRBV6-1, with D perhaps TRBD1 (5 bases). V was cut by 5 bases and J by 0 bases, with 19 bases left in between. The CDR3 covers 17 residues. Looked up from germline, CDR1 is MNHNS and CDR2 is SASEGT. CDR3: CASSTPGRGLLNTEAFF. CDR3 in DNA: TGTGCCAGCAGTACCCCGGGGAGGGGCCTCTTGAACACTGAAGCTTTCTTT.

V and J are TRBV4-1 and TRBJ2-5; TRBD1 matches 11 bases. The V and J ends lost 4 bases and 4 bases, in that order; junction bases with no gene match: 5. This CDR3 has 15 residues. Germline values: CDR1 MGHRA, CDR2 YSYEKL. CDR3 residues: CASSRGQGARETQYF. The CDR3 bases are TGCGCCAGCAGCCGTGGACAGGGGGCAAGAGAGACCCAGTACTTC.

This clonotype was seen more than once but under ten times. The genes are TRBV7-6 and TRBJ2-3; 9 bases map to TRBD2. CDR1 and CDR2 from the germline V gene are SGHVS and FNYEAQ. This CDR3 spans 16 amino acids. The V segment lost 4 bases and the J segment 2 bases; nucleotides outside the gene matches: 7. The CDR3 is CASSYLAGPSTDTQYF. The DNA for the CDR3 is TGTGCCAGCAGCTATCTAGCGGGACCTTCCACAGATACGCAGTATTTT.

The rearrangement uses TRBV20-1 and TRBJ2-1, with 9 bases lining up with TRBD2. The CDR3 extends over 23 amino acids. Germline V gives CDR1 DFQATT, CDR2 SNEGSKA (reference sequence). Trimming removed 2 bases from V and 0 bases from J; junction bases left unmatched: 26. As DNA, the CDR3 is TGCAGTGCTAGAAAGCCTAGCGGGGCCTACTCCCCCCGTACACAAAGCTCCTACAATGAGCAGTTCTTC. The encoded protein is CSARKPSGAYSPRTQSSYNEQFF.

The chain uses TRBV7-9 and TRBJ2-7, with TRBD2 as a possible D gene (5 bases). CDR3 length equals 15 residues. Trimming left V 6 bases short and J 2 bases short, with 17 bases between. Germline lookup yields CDR1 SEHNR and CDR2 FQNEAQ (reference sequence). CDR3 protein: CASSSKGDGTYEQYF. As DNA, the CDR3 is TGTGCCAGCAGTTCGAAGGGTGACGGGACCTACGAGCAGTACTTC.

The V gene is TRBV4-2, the J gene TRBJ1-1, with D perhaps matching TRBD1 (5 bases). The CDR3 covers 18 residues. Trimming took 0 bases from V and 1 from J, leaving 18 bases between them. CDR1 LGHNA and CDR2 YNFKEQ come from the germline V gene. CDR3 DNA: TGTGCCAGCAGCCAAGAACCTACCCCGGGCAGGGCGAACACTGAAGCTTTCTTT. Protein product: CASSQEPTPGRANTEAFF.

The chain couples TRBV28 to TRBJ2-7; possibly TRBD1 for D (5 bases). Germline V lookup: CDR1 MDHEN, CDR2 SYDVKM. V gave up 3 bases and J gave up 0 bases, with 12 bases separating them. CDR3 length: 15 amino acids. DNA for the CDR3: TGTGCCAGCAGTTTTATAGACAGAGACTCCTACGAGCAGTACTTC. It encodes CASSFIDRDSYEQYF.

There are a few counts of this clonotype. The chain has TRBV6-5 and TRBJ1-4, with a tentative D call TRBD1 (5 bases). The ends were cut back, 6 bases at V and 5 bases at J, with 13 bases in the middle. CDR1 MNHEY and CDR2 SVGAGI come from the germline V gene. The CDR3 totals 14 residues. In DNA, the CDR3 is TGTGCCAGCAGCTCCACAGGAACGAATGAAAAACTGTTTTTT. Amino acids: CASSSTGTNEKLFF.

This clonotype was counted at least ten times. The chain combines TRBV7-2 with TRBJ2-5, with 10 bases matching TRBD1. This CDR3 has 14 residues. The ends lost 3 bases at V and 4 bases at J; junction bases unmatched: 2. CDR1 and CDR2 from the germline V gene are SGHTA and FQGNSA. CDR3 residues: CASSFRQGAETQYF. DNA for the CDR3: TGTGCCAGCAGCTTTAGACAGGGGGCAGAGACCCAGTACTTC.

The rearrangement links TRBV6-1 to TRBJ1-5; D may be TRBD1 (5 bases). V was trimmed by 4 bases and J by 1 base, leaving 8 bases between them. The germline gives CDR1 MNHNS, CDR2 SASEGT. The CDR3 loop spans 14 amino acids. CDR3 coding DNA: TGTGCCAGCAGTGTAGGGACCAGCAATCAGCCCCAGCATTTT. Protein product: CASSVGTSNQPQHF.

This rearrangement joins TRBV7-2 to TRBJ2-3, with D possibly TRBD2 on 5 matching bases. This CDR3 is built from 13 residues. CDR1 is SGHTA, CDR2 FQGNSA, per germline. Trimming pared 5 bases from V and 5 bases from J, leaving 11 bases between. In DNA form, the CDR3 reads TGTGCCAGCAGCCACGGACTTGTAGATACGCAGTATTTT. Translated: CASSHGLVDTQYF.